This passage covers 14 T cell receptor beta chains from one sample sequenced in a study of blood T cells in healthy people across ages. The authors ran a second PCR of roughly 6 to 12 cycles using a sample-barcoded 5' primer and a J-beta primer mix. Via MiXCR, TCRdb re-called the 5' RACE reads, giving one row per CDR3 protein. In the table there are 800,000 to 1,000,000 distinct CDR3 sequences, around 48% of which are singletons. Sequences were obtained from blood. These receptors were collected from a man aged 30 to 45 in good health.

This clonotype turned up a few times. The rearrangement uses TRBV12-3 or TRBV12-4 and TRBJ2-7; D may be TRBD1 or TRBD2 (5 bases each). The CDR3 covers 16 residues. V was pared by 4 bases and J by 1 base, with 17 bases between. The CDR3 DNA follows: TGTGCCAGCAGTTCCGCAGAGTATGGGGGTTCCTACGAGCAGTACTTC. This translates into CASSSAEYGGSYEQYF.

This clonotype was seen just once. The chain employs TRBV7-9 and TRBJ2-1; D not certain. CDR3 length equals 15 residues. The ends were cut back, 7 bases at V and 2 bases at J, with 15 bases in the middle. Germline lookup yields CDR1 SEHNR and CDR2 FQNEAQ (reference sequence). Here the CDR3 reads CASTDSRNTYNEQFF. CDR3 DNA sequence: TGTGCCAGCACAGATAGCAGAAATACCTACAATGAGCAGTTCTTC.

The rearrangement links TRBV7-8 to TRBJ1-4; D unclear. CDR1 and CDR2 from the germline V gene are SGHVS and FQNEAQ. CDR3 size: 15 residues. V was cut by 5 bases and J by 12 bases, with 22 bases left in between. The CDR3 coding sequence is TGTGCCAGCAGCCCGAGGCGCCGGGAGCCCAGTCAACTGTTTTTT. This encodes CASSPRRREPSQLFF.

This clonotype was counted only a few times. The chain combines TRBV5-1 with TRBJ2-1; D could derive from TRBD1 or TRBD2 (5 bases each). The V gene lost 5 bases and the J gene lost 1 base, with 13 bases spanning the gap. Germline V gives CDR1 SGHRS, CDR2 YFSETQ. This CDR3 region has 15 residues. CDR3 residues: CASRPSGTSYNEQFF. In DNA, the CDR3 is TGCGCCAGCAGGCCTTCCGGGACGTCCTACAATGAGCAGTTCTTC.

The genes are TRBV14 and TRBJ2-1; 7 bases fit TRBD2. The end of the DNA is better explained by TRBJ2-7, so the J call may be wrong. CDR1 is SGHDN and CDR2 is FVKESK in the germline V gene. The CDR3 sequence is 16 residues long. Here the CDR3 DNA reads TGTGCCAGCAGCGGAGCTAGCGGCCACTCCTACAATGAGCAGTACTTC. Translating it yields CASSGASGHSYNEQYF.

The J gene is TRBJ1-5, the V gene TRBV7-2; 7 bases are shared with TRBD1. The germline gives CDR1 SGHTA, CDR2 FQGNSA. V was clipped by 2 bases and J by 4 bases; unmatched bases: 8. This CDR3 has 16 residues. CDR3 nucleotides: TGTGCCAGCAGCTTAAATGGGCAGGGGGTTAATCAGCCCCAGCATTTT. It codes for CASSLNGQGVNQPQHF.

The chain combines TRBV14 with TRBJ2-5; D call uncertain. Near its end, the DNA agrees better with TRBJ2-7, so the J call may be wrong. Germline CDR1 SGHDN, CDR2 FVKESK. The CDR3 contains 12 residues. CDR3 protein: CASSQYWDEQYF. In DNA form, the CDR3 reads TGTGCCAGCAGCCAATATTGGGACGAGCAGTACTTC.

The chain joins TRBV12-3 or TRBV12-4 to TRBJ2-2; D may match TRBD1 or TRBD2 (5 bases each). The CDR3 totals 14 residues. V lost 5 bases, J lost 4 bases, and 11 bases lay in between. The CDR3 nucleotides are TGTGCCAGCAGTGCCGGGACGCGCACCGGGGAGCTGTTTTTT. Protein sequence: CASSAGTRTGELFF.

The chain couples TRBV20-1 to TRBJ2-5, with 11 bases aligning to TRBD2. Germline values: CDR1 DFQATT, CDR2 SNEGSKA (reference sequence). V lost 6 bases, J lost 11 bases, and 14 bases stayed unmatched. The CDR3 is 14 amino acids. In DNA form, the CDR3 reads TGCAGTGCAAATAGCGGGAGGGCCGCTGGGGAGCAGTACTTC. Amino acids: CSANSGRAAGEQYF.

V and J are TRBV6-5 and TRBJ1-1; D is uncertain. CDR1 and CDR2 from the germline V gene are MNHEY and SVGAGI. The V gene lost 0 bases and the J gene lost 11 bases, with 22 bases spanning the gap. The CDR3 consists of 16 residues. The CDR3 nucleotides are TGTGCCAGCAGTTACTCTCGGGAGGGAGCGTACCTTGACGCTTTCTTT. Protein: CASSYSREGAYLDAFF.

This chain uses TRBV28 with TRBJ2-7, with D unresolved. This CDR3 region has 13 residues. The germline CDR1 and CDR2 sequences are MDHEN and SYDVKM. The V gene lost 3 bases and the J gene lost 5 bases, with 11 bases spanning the gap. In DNA, the CDR3 is TGTGCCAGCAGTTTCTTGCCCGGCGACGAGCAGTACTTC. Translation: CASSFLPGDEQYF.

The sample holds a few counts of this clonotype. The chain employs TRBV12-3 or TRBV12-4 and TRBJ2-3, with 7 bases identical to TRBD1. CDR3 length equals 15 residues. V was clipped by 4 bases and J by 5 bases; unmatched bases: 9. The CDR3 sequence: CASSSGAGGRDTQYF. CDR3 nucleotide sequence: TGTGCCAGCAGTTCGGGCGCAGGGGGAAGAGATACGCAGTATTTT.

This clonotype was seen more than once but under ten times. The chain carries TRBV5-1 and TRBJ2-1; D not certain. Germline CDR1 and CDR2: SGHRS and YFSETQ. The CDR3 loop spans 11 amino acids. V shed 0 bases and J shed 14 bases, with 9 bases lying between them. In DNA form, the CDR3 reads TGCGCCAGCAGCTTGGGAGACCTGGAGTTCTTC. Protein sequence: CASSLGDLEFF.

V is TRBV18 and J is TRBJ1-4; 7 positions agree with TRBD1. J lost 5 bases, V lost 5 bases, and 11 bases had no gene match. The CDR3 extends over 16 amino acids. Per germline, CDR1 KGHSH and CDR2 LQKENI. The DNA for the CDR3 is TGTGCCAGCTCAAGGGACAGTACTTCTACCAATGAAAAACTGTTTTTT. This translates into CASSRDSTSTNEKLFF.